One sample yielded the 5 T cell receptor beta chains listed below, sequenced in a study of T cells in Graves' hyperthyroidism and ophthalmopathy. Amplification of TCR beta CDR3 regions used RNA as the template. The primer set for the first-round RT-PCR of the TCR CDR3 was HTBI. TCRdb ran MiXCR on the multiplex PCR reads and lists one entry per CDR3 protein. The sample holds 340,000 or so distinct CDR3 sequences, under 25% seen once. What was sequenced was blood. Receptor source: a woman in her forties or fifties with Graves' hyperthyroidism.

This clonotype was recorded a few times. The CDR3 DNA is TGTGCCAGCAGTTTCGGAGACAGGGGGGCCGGCTACACCTTC. Amino acids: CASSFGDRGAGYTF. The V gene is TRBV12-3 or TRBV12-4, the J gene TRBJ1-2; TRBD1 agrees at 9 bases. V gave up 3 bases and J gave up 8 bases; unmatched junction bases: 7. The CDR3 spans 14 residues.

About this clonotype itself: A much larger clone differs from this one at a single base, so this may be a read error. The rearrangement uses TRBV27 and TRBJ2-3; D ambiguous. Germline CDR1 MNHEY, CDR2 SMNVEV (reference sequence). This CDR3 contains 9 residues. The CDR3 DNA follows: TGTGTCAACAAAGATACGCAGTATTTT. It yields the protein CVNKDTQYF.

As concerns this clonotype: Since a much larger clone is just one base distant, this may be a read error. The gene calls are TRBV20-1 and TRBJ2-6; a weak D match, TRBD1 (6 bases). Germline lookup yields CDR1 DFQATT and CDR2 SNEGSKA (reference sequence). The CDR3 contains 16 residues. CDR3 loop: CSALNAGASGADVLTF. In DNA, the CDR3 is TGCAGTGCCCTTAACGCAGGGGCATCTGGGGCCGACGTCCTGACTTTC.

The sample holds many counts of this clonotype. The chain carries TRBV20-1 and TRBJ1-2; possible D gene TRBD1, 5 bases. V lost 7 bases to trimming and J lost 9 bases, with 15 bases between them. The CDR3 spans 11 residues. Germline CDR1 and CDR2: DFQATT and SNEGSKA (reference sequence). This chain's CDR3 is CSVRDPRCYTF. The DNA of the CDR3 is TGCAGTGTTAGGGACCCCAGGTGCTACACCTTC.

This clonotype was recorded a few times. The chain recombines TRBV10-1 with TRBJ2-1, with D perhaps given as TRBD1 or TRBD2 (5 bases each). The CDR3 spans 15 residues. Germline V gene lookup returns CDR1 WNHNN and CDR2 SYGVQD (reference sequence). Trimming stripped 3 bases from V and 7 bases from J, with 16 bases between. CDR3 nucleotide sequence: TGCGCCAGCAGTGAATGGCAGGGTGGGAGAAATGAGCAGTTCTTC. This sequence encodes CASSEWQGGRNEQFF.